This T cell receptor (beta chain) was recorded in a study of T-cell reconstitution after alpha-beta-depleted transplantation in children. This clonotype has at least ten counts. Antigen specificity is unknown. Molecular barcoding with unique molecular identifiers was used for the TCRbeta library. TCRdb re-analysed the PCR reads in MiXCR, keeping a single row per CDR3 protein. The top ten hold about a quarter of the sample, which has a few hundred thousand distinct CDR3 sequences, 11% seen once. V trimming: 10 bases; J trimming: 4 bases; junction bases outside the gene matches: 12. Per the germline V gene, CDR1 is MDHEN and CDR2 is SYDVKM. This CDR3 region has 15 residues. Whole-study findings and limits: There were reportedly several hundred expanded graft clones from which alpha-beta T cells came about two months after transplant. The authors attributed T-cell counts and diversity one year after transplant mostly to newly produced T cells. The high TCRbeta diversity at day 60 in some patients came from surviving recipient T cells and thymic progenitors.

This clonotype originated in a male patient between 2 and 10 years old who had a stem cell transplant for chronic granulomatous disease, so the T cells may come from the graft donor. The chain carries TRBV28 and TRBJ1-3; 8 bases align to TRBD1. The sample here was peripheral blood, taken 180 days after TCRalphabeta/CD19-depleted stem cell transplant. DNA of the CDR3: TGTGCCACCTCTCGGACAGGGAGTCCCGGAAACACCATATATTTT. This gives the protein CATSRTGSPGNTIYF.